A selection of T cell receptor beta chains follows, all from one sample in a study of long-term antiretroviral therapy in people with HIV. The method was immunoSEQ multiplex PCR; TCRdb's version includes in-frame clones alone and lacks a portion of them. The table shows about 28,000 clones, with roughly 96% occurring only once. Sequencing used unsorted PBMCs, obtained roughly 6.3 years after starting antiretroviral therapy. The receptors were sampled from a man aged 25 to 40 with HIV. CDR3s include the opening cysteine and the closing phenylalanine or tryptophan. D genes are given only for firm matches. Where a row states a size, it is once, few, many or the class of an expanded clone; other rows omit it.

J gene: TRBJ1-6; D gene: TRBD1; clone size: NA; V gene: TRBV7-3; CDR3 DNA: TGTGCCAGCAGCCCAGATTCAGGGGGGTTCAATTCACCCCTCCACTTT; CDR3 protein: CASSPDSGGFNSPLHF
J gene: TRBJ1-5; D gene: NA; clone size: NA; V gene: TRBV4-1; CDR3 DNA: TGCGCCAGCAGCCAGGCCGGACAGCTAAATCAGCCCCAGCATTTT; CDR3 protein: CASSQAGQLNQPQHF
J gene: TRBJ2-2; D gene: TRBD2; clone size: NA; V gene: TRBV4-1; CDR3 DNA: TGCGCCAGCAGCCAAACAGCGGGGGCGCGGACCATCGGGGAGCTGTTTTTT; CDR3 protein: CASSQTAGARTIGELFF
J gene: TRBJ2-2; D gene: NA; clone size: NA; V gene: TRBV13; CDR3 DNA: TGTGCCAGCAGCCATCAGCTGGAGGGCGGGTTTAATACCGGGGAGCTGTTTTTT; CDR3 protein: CASSHQLEGGFNTGELFF
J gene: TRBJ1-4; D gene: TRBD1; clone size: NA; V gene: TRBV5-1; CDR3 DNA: TGCGCCAGCAGCCTGGACAGGGGTCGAGGTGAAAAACTGTTTTTT; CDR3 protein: CASSLDRGRGEKLFF
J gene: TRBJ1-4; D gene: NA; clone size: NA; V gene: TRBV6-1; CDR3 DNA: TGTGCCAGCAGTGAAGCAGAGGGCCAGGGGAGCGAAAAACTGTTTTTT; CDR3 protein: CASSEAEGQGSEKLFF
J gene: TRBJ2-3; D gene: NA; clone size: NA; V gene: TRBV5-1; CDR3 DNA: TGCGCCAGCAGCTTGACCCTCCCAGATACGCAGTATTTT; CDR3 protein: CASSLTLPDTQYF
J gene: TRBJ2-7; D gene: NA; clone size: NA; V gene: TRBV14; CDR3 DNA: TGTGCCAGCAGCCAAAGGGGGAAACTATACGAGCAGTACTTC; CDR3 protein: CASSQRGKLYEQYF
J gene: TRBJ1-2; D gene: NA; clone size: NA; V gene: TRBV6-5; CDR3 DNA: TGTGCCATCGCAGCGGCGAACTATGGCTACACCTTC; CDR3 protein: CAIAAANYGYTF
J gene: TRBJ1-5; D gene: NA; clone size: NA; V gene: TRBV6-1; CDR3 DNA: TGTGCCAGCGTTCTAGGCGATCAGCCCCAGCATTTT; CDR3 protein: CASVLGDQPQHF
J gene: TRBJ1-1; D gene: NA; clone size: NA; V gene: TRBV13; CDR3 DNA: TGTGCCAGCGGGGAGGGGAGTGAAGCTTTCTTT; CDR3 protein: CASGEGSEAFF
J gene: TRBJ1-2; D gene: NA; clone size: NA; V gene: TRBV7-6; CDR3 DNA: TGTGCCAGCAGCCCAATTAACGGTGGGAACTATGGCTACACCTTC; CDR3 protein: CASSPINGGNYGYTF
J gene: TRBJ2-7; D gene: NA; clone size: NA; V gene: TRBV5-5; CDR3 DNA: TGTGCCAGCAGATTGGGAGCGTCCTCCGAGCAGTACTTC; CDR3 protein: CASRLGASSEQYF
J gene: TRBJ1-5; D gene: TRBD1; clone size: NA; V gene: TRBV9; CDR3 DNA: TGTGCCAGCAGCACAGGGGGGGCTTATCAGCCCCAGCATTTT; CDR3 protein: CASSTGGAYQPQHF
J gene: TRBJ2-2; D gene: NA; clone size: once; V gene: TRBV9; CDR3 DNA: TGTGCCAGCAGCGCAAACACCGGGGAGCTGTTTTTT; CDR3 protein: CASSANTGELFF
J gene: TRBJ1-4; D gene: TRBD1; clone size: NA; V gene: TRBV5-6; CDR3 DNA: TGTGCCAGCAGCTTCGGGACAGGGGTGGGTGAAAAACTGTTTTTT; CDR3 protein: CASSFGTGVGEKLFF
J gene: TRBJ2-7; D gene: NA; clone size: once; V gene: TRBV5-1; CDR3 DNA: TGCGCCAGCAGTTTGACAGAGACTAGGGACGAGCAGTACTTC; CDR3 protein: CASSLTETRDEQYF
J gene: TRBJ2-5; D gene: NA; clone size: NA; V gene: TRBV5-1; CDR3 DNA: TGCGCCAGCAGCTTTACAGATAGCCAAGAGACCCAGTACTTC; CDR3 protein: CASSFTDSQETQYF
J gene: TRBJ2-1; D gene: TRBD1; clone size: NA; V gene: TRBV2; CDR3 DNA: TGTGCCAGCAGTGATTGGGACAGTAACAATGAGCAGTTCTTC; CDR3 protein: CASSDWDSNNEQFF
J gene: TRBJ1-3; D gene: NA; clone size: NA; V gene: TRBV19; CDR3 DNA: TGTGCCAGTAGCGAAATACAGGGTGATGGAAACACCATATATTTT; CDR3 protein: CASSEIQGDGNTIYF
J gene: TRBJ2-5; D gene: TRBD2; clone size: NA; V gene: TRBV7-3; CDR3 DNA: TGTGCCAGCAGCTTAGGCGGGGGGATACAAGAGACCCAGTACTTC; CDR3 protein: CASSLGGGIQETQYF
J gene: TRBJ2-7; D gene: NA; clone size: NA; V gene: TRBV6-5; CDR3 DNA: TGTGCCAGCAGTCCGGGGCGGCGCTTCTACGAGCAGTACTTC; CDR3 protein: CASSPGRRFYEQYF
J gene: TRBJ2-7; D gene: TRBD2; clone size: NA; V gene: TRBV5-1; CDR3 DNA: TGCGCCAGCAGCAACGGACTAGCGGGAGGGCCCTACGAGCAGTACTTC; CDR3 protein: CASSNGLAGGPYEQYF